These 25 T cell receptor beta chains were all obtained from the same sample, sequenced in a study of vaccination effects on CD4 cells after COVID-19. The protocol was immunoSEQ multiplex PCR, while the TCRdb copy is restricted to in-frame clones and leaves out a portion. Of tens of thousands of clones listed, 81% are singletons. For these TCRs, the target antigens are not known. The ViraFEST assay expanded antigen-specific CD4+ T cells with viral peptide pools before sequencing. Isolation of CD4+ T cells took place after approximately ten days of culture. The sample in question was CD4+ T cells from PBMCs cultured with HCoV-229E spike peptides, obtained before COVID-19 vaccination. Every receptor here comes from a human donor who received a COVID-19 vaccine.

The chain joins TRBV29-1 to TRBJ2-7; 8 nucleotides align to TRBD1. CDR1 and CDR2 (germline): SQVTM, ANQGSEA. Unmatched junction bases numbered 27, after V lost 5 bases and J lost 3 bases. This CDR3 contains 20 residues. For the CDR3, the DNA is TGCAGCGTTCTCTCGGGTCCAGTTCGCGGACAGGGCCCTGTTTGCTACGAGCAGTACGTC. It encodes CSVLSGPVRGQGPVCYEQYV.

V gene TRBV24-1 combines with J gene TRBJ2-5; perhaps TRBD2 as D (5 bases). This CDR3 region has 15 residues. V lost 3 bases, J lost 8 bases, and 18 bases lay in between. CDR1 and CDR2 from the germline V gene are KGHDR and SFDVKD. The CDR3 nucleotides read TGTGCCACCAGTGATCCGAGGACTCCATCCGACACCCAGTACTTC. Protein: CATSDPRTPSDTQYF.

The rearrangement uses TRBV24-1 and TRBJ2-3; a weak D match, TRBD1 (6 bases). Germline values: CDR1 KGHDR, CDR2 SFDVKD. The V end was cut by 2 bases, the J end by 2 bases, with 10 bases between. The CDR3 runs to 15 residues. The DNA for the CDR3 is TGTGCCACCAGTGATTCAGGGGTCCCCACAGATACGCAGTATTTT. It encodes CATSDSGVPTDTQYF.

The J gene is TRBJ2-5, the V gene TRBV4-1; D is uncertain. Germline-derived CDR1 and CDR2 are MGHRA and YSYEKL. This CDR3 region has 17 residues. The V and J ends lost 2 bases and 1 base respectively, with 17 bases between them. CDR3 in amino acids: CASSQLLARQTQETQYF. The DNA for the CDR3 is TGCGCCAGCAGCCAATTATTGGCAAGGCAGACCCAAGAGACCCAGTACTTC.

The gene calls are TRBV7-2 and TRBJ2-3; 16 bases map to TRBD2. The junction had 4 bases not matched to a gene; V was cut back by 0 bases and J by 7 bases. CDR1 and CDR2 (germline): SGHTA, FQGNSA. The CDR3 covers 17 residues. The DNA for the CDR3 is TGTGCCAGCAGCTTAGCGGGGACTAGCGGGGGGGCTTATACGCAGTATTTT. Its translation: CASSLAGTSGGAYTQYF. The full variable domain, its missing parts supplied by reference TRBV7-2 and TRBJ2-3, is GAGVSQSPSNKVTEKGKDVELRCDPISGHTALYWYRQSLGQGLEFLIYFQGNSAPDKSGLPSDRFSAERTGGSVSTLTIQRTQQEDSAVYLCASSLAGTSGGAYTQYFGPGTRLTVL.

This clone was found once. The genes are TRBV7-3 and TRBJ1-6; no reliable D call. CDR1 is SGHTA, CDR2 FQGTGA, per germline. This CDR3 has 15 amino acids. The V gene lost 0 bases and the J gene lost 4 bases, with 7 bases spanning the gap. The CDR3 here is CASSLTASYNSPLHF. CDR3 in DNA: TGTGCCAGCAGCTTAACGGCCTCTTATAATTCACCCCTCCACTTT.

V usage is TRBV5-1 and J usage is TRBJ2-5; 12 bases map to TRBD1. Germline CDR1 is SGHRS and CDR2 is YFSETQ. CDR3 length: 16 amino acids. Losses at the gene ends were 3 bases for V and 3 bases for J; bases not matched to a gene: 6. The CDR3 reads CASSWDRGRKKETQYF. CDR3 bases: TGCGCCAGCAGCTGGGACAGGGGGCGGAAGAAAGAGACCCAGTACTTC.

The chain carries TRBV3-1 (or the pseudogene TRBV3-2) and TRBJ2-5, with 10 bases identical to TRBD2. The V gene's germline CDR1 is LGHDT and CDR2 YNNKEL (reference sequence). V shed 5 bases and J 3 bases; nucleotides not matched to a gene: 6. This CDR3 region has 15 residues. The chain's CDR3 is CASSAGLAWEETQYF. The CDR3 bases are TGTGCCAGCAGCGCGGGACTAGCGTGGGAAGAGACCCAGTACTTC.

This rearrangement joins TRBV29-1 to TRBJ1-3, with 8 bases that match TRBD1. The CDR3 is 14 residues long. With V trimmed by 4 bases and J by 4 bases, 6 bases remained unmatched. The germline gives CDR1 SQVTM, CDR2 ANQGSEA. The CDR3, as DNA: TGCAGCGTTGTAGGACAGGGAGTCGGAAACACCATATATTTT. This codes for CSVVGQGVGNTIYF.

This clone appeared a few times. This chain links TRBV5-1 with TRBJ1-1; perhaps TRBD1 as D (5 bases). CDR1 is SGHRS and CDR2 is YFSETQ in the germline V gene. Deletions cut 7 bases from V and 0 bases from J, with 13 bases between. CDR3 length equals 14 residues. DNA of the CDR3: TGCGCCAGCGGGTTAGACAGTTTGAACACTGAAGCTTTCTTT. As protein: CASGLDSLNTEAFF.

The rearrangement joins TRBV6-6 to TRBJ1-4, with D unresolved. The germline CDR1 and CDR2 sequences are MNHNY and SVGAGI (reference sequence). The CDR3 has 11 residues. Trimming removed 2 bases from V and 8 bases from J, with 3 bases in between. This CDR3 reads CASSYEEKLFF. The CDR3 bases are TGTGCCAGCAGTTACGAGGAAAAACTGTTTTTT.

The CDR3 nucleotides read TGTGCCAGCAGTTATTCGACAGGGCCTGGAAACACCATATATTTT. Translation: CASSYSTGPGNTIYF. The V gene is TRBV6-5, the J gene TRBJ1-3, with 7 bases fitting TRBD1. Germline V lookup: CDR1 MNHEY, CDR2 SVGAGI. V dropped 3 bases and J dropped 2; count of bases not matched to a gene: 4. The CDR3 is 15 residues long.

The chain combines TRBV6-1 with TRBJ2-5, with D perhaps TRBD1 (6 bases). CDR1 is MNHNS, CDR2 SASEGT, per germline. V was cut by 4 bases and J by 2 bases, with 20 bases left in between. This CDR3 comprises 17 residues. CDR3: CASSVQGLAIAQETQYF. The DNA for the CDR3 is TGTGCCAGCAGTGTACAGGGTCTGGCTATTGCTCAAGAGACCCAGTACTTC.

This chain joins TRBV10-3 and TRBJ2-5; unclear D gene. This CDR3 has 12 amino acids. Trimming shortened V by 4 bases and J by 4 bases, and 7 bases separated the two germline ends. Germline V CDR1 and CDR2: ENHRY, SYGVKD. CDR3 amino acids: CAISATTETQYF. CDR3 DNA sequence: TGTGCCATCAGTGCTACTACAGAGACCCAGTACTTC.

This chain links TRBV10-2 with TRBJ2-3; 7 bases fit TRBD1. Germline V gives CDR1 WSHSY, CDR2 SAAADI. The length of the CDR3 is 14 residues. V shed 7 bases, J shed 5 bases, and the junction held 9 bases outside the gene matches. The CDR3 spells CASTVQGLGDTQYF. In DNA form, the CDR3 reads TGCGCCAGCACTGTACAGGGGCTGGGAGATACGCAGTATTTT.

The chain has TRBV5-1 and TRBJ2-1, with TRBD2 identical over 11 bases. Looked up from germline, CDR1 is SGHRS and CDR2 is YFSETQ. V trimming: 0 bases; J trimming: 4 bases; junction bases outside the gene matches: 3. This CDR3 contains 16 residues. Written as DNA, the CDR3 is TGCGCCAGCAGCTTGGTAGCGGGGGGGCTTTACAATGAGCAGTTCTTC. Translated, it gives CASSLVAGGLYNEQFF.

The V and J genes are TRBV2 and TRBJ1-1; D possibly corresponds to TRBD1 (5 bases). The CDR3 is 12 residues long. The germline V and J ends were trimmed by 5 bases and 6 bases, with 10 bases remaining between them. Germline V gene data show CDR1 as SNHLY and CDR2 as FYNNEI. CDR3 protein: CASSTGGPEAFF. In DNA, the CDR3 is TGTGCCAGCAGTACAGGAGGGCCTGAAGCTTTCTTT.

The chain is built from TRBV5-1 and TRBJ1-3, with unresolved D. The CDR3 has 16 residues. The V and J ends lost 0 bases and 0 bases respectively, with 10 bases between them. Germline assignment: CDR1 SGHRS and CDR2 YFSETQ. The CDR3, as DNA: TGCGCCAGCAGCTTGGAGGGCATGAGCTCTGGAAACACCATATATTTT. Amino acid sequence: CASSLEGMSSGNTIYF.

V is TRBV7-9 and J is TRBJ1-2; D remains ambiguous. CDR3 size: 13 residues. Trimming shortened V by 5 bases and J by 1 base, and 8 bases separated the two germline ends. Germline loops: CDR1 SEHNR, CDR2 FQNEAQ (reference sequence). The CDR3 nucleotides read TGTGCCAGCAGCCTGACCGATAACTATGGCTACACCTTC. It is translated as CASSLTDNYGYTF.

The V call is TRBV9, the J call TRBJ1-2; 9 bases are shared with TRBD1. Germline V CDR1 and CDR2: SGDLS, YYNGEE. Trimming cost V 4 bases and J 4 bases; bases outside gene matches: 8. This CDR3 region has 15 residues. The CDR3 region is CASSTPGQGAYGYTF. Here the CDR3 DNA reads TGTGCCAGCAGCACTCCGGGACAGGGTGCCTATGGCTACACCTTC.

The V gene is TRBV24-1, the J gene TRBJ2-3; 8 nucleotides match TRBD1. The ends lost 3 bases at V and 4 bases at J; junction bases unmatched: 8. The CDR3 contains 16 residues. CDR1 KGHDR and CDR2 SFDVKD come from the germline V gene. The CDR3 reads CATSDPTGGLSDTQYF. The CDR3, as DNA: TGTGCCACCAGTGATCCAACAGGGGGTCTGTCAGATACGCAGTATTTT.

This rearrangement joins TRBV7-3 to TRBJ2-1; TRBD1 matches 7 bases. CDR1 is SGHTA, CDR2 FQGTGA, per germline. This CDR3 has 13 amino acids. V was clipped by 4 bases and J by 9 bases; unmatched bases: 6. CDR3 in amino acids: CASSSTGLAEQFF. CDR3 bases: TGTGCCAGCAGCTCGACAGGGTTGGCTGAGCAGTTCTTC.

The chain links TRBV10-3 to TRBJ1-6; the match to TRBD1 covers 9 bases. This CDR3 has 14 residues. V lost 7 bases and J lost 9; bases outside the gene matches: 7. In germline, CDR1 is ENHRY, CDR2 SYGVKD. The CDR3 here is CAITREDRGSPLHF. CDR3 in DNA: TGTGCCATCACCCGAGAGGACAGGGGTTCACCCCTCCACTTT.

The V gene is TRBV20-1, the J gene TRBJ1-2, with D unresolved. The germline V and J ends were trimmed by 3 bases and 0 bases, with 5 bases remaining between them. Germline V gives CDR1 DFQATT, CDR2 SNEGSKA (reference sequence). The CDR3 contains 12 residues. CDR3 region: CSASASNYGYTF. The CDR3 DNA reads as TGCAGTGCTAGTGCATCTAACTATGGCTACACCTTC.

V usage is TRBV10-3 and J usage is TRBJ1-4; maybe TRBD1 (6 bases). Between the trimmed V and J ends, which lost 6 bases and 7 bases, there was a span of 15 bases. The CDR3 spans 14 residues. CDR1 is ENHRY, CDR2 SYGVKD, per germline. The CDR3 DNA reads TGTGCCATCAGCAGCACCCAGGGGAGTGAAAAACTGTTTTTT. This encodes CAISSTQGSEKLFF.